One and the same sample provided the 2 T cell receptor beta chains below, sequenced in a study of blood T cells in healthy people across ages. Combining a sample-barcoded 5' primer with a J-beta primer mix, a second PCR ran for about 7 to 11 cycles. Via MiXCR, TCRdb re-called the 5' RACE reads, giving one row per CDR3 protein. The profile shows about 620,000 distinct CDR3 sequences, 45% to 60% of them singletons. The material sequenced was blood. The receptors here all came from a woman aged 80 or over in good health.

This clonotype was seen only once. V usage is TRBV6-5 and J usage is TRBJ2-3; 7 bases are a match to TRBD2. Germline lookup yields CDR1 MNHEY and CDR2 SVGAGI. The V and J ends lost 6 bases and 5 bases, in that order; junction bases with no gene match: 14. This CDR3 is built from 16 residues. The CDR3 loop reads CASSQRAGIREDTQYF. In DNA form, the CDR3 reads TGTGCCAGCAGCCAACGAGCGGGGATACGGGAAGATACGCAGTATTTT.

This clonotype appeared a few times. V gene TRBV5-1 combines with J gene TRBJ2-7; 7 nucleotides match TRBD2. V was pared by 0 bases and J by 2 bases, with 8 bases of the junction left unmatched. The germline V gene encodes CDR1 SGHRS and CDR2 YFSETQ. The CDR3 consists of 16 residues. DNA for the CDR3: TGCGCCAGCAGCTTGGTTGGCGGGAGATTCCCCTACGAGCAGTACTTC. Translating gives CASSLVGGRFPYEQYF.